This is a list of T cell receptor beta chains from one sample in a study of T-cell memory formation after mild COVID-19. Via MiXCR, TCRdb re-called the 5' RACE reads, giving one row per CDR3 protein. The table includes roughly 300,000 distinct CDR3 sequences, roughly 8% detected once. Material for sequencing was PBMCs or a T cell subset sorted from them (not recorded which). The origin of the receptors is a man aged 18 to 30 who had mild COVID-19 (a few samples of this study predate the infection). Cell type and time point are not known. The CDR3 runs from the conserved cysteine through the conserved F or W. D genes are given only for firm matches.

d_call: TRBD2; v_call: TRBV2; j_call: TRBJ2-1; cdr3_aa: CAAGGAQFF
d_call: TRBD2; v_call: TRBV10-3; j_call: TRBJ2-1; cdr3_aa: CAISERGSSGNEQFF
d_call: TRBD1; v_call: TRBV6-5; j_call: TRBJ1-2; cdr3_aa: CASSPGQGALSYTF
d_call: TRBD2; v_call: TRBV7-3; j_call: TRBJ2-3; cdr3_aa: CASSHTRAGGHTDTQYF
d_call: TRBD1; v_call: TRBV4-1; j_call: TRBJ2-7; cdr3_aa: CASSQTGGSFWQYF
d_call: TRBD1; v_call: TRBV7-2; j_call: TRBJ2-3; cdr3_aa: CASSRRDRGADTQYF
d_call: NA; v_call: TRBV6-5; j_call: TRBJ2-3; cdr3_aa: CASSQGLTTDTQYF
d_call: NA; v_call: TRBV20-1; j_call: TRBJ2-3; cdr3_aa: CSAARAARDTDTQYF
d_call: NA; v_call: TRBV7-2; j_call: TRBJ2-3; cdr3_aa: CASSGTPFVGNTQYF
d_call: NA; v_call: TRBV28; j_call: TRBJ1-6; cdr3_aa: CASSLDGPGTSGGSPLHF
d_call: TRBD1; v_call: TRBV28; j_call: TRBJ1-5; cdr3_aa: CASSRGRRQPQHF
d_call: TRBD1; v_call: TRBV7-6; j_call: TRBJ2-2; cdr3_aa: CASGQTGTGATGELFF
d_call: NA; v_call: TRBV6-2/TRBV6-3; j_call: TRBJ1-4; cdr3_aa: CASSYSRRSEEKLFF
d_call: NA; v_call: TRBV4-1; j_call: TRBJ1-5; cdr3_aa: CASSQDGNQPQHF
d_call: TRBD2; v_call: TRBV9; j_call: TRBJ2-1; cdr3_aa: CASSVGRLAGGLRSYNEQFF
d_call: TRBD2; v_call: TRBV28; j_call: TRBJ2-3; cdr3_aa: CASSLAGGPPDTQYF
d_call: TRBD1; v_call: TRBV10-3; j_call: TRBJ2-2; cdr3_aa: CAIGQENTGELFF
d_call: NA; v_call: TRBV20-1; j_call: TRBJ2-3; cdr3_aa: CSAPRPGGTDTQYF